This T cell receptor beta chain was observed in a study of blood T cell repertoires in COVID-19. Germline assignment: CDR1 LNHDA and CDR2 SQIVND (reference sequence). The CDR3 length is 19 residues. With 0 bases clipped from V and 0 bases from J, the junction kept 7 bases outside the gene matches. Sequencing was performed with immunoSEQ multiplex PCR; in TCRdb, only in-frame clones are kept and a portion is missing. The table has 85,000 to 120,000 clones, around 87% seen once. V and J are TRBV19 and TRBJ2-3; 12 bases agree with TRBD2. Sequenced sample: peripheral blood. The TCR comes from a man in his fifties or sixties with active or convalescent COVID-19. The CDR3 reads CASSIETSGGLTSTDTQYF. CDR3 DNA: TGTGCCAGTAGTATAGAAACTAGCGGGGGGCTTACTAGCACAGATACGCAGTATTTT.